The 28 T cell receptor beta chains listed next were all sequenced from one sample in a study of CD8+CD57+ T cells in acquired aplastic anemia. Genomic DNA, serving as template, underwent TCR beta VDJ and CDR3 profiling. MiXCR was run by TCRdb on the reads, yielding one entry per CDR3 protein. The sample contains about 160,000 distinct CDR3 sequences, around 40% of which appear only once. Sequenced sample: sorted CD4+, CD8+, or CD8+CD57+ T cells (not recorded which) from PBMCs. The receptors derive from a human donor in good health.

This clonotype was seen a handful of times. The genes are TRBV12-1 and TRBJ2-7; the table calls TRBD1, which could not be checked here. TRBV12-1 counts as a pseudogene. This CDR3 contains 14 residues. CDR3 nucleotides: TGTGCCAGCAGCTGCCGGGGCAGGGGTCTCGAGCAGTACTTC. Amino acid sequence: CASSCRGRGLEQYF.

This clonotype has just one count. This chain connects TRBV24-1 to TRBJ2-2, with 7 nucleotides matching TRBD2. CDR1 is KGHDR and CDR2 is SFDVKD in the germline V gene. The V gene end was trimmed by 7 bases and the J gene end by 0 bases; junction bases not matched to a gene: 7. The CDR3 is 16 residues long. In nucleotides, the CDR3 is TGTGCCACCAGATCAGCGGGGAACACGAACACCGGGGAGCTGTTTTTT. Its protein is CATRSAGNTNTGELFF.

The chain recombines TRBV12-3 or TRBV12-4 with TRBJ1-5; D perhaps matches TRBD1 (6 bases). V was shortened by 7 bases and J by 4 bases, with 14 bases between the two germline ends. CDR3 length: 14 residues. DNA of the CDR3: TGTGCCAGCACCCTAAGGGGGAGGAATCAGCCCCAGCATTTT. It encodes CASTLRGRNQPQHF.

The gene calls are TRBV11-2 and TRBJ2-5; 8 positions agree with TRBD2. Losses at the gene ends were 1 base for V and 2 bases for J; bases not matched to a gene: 9. The CDR3 runs 17 residues. The germline CDR1 and CDR2 sequences are SGHAT and FQNNGV. The CDR3 protein is CASSLGREGGRQETQYF. DNA of the CDR3: TGTGCCAGCAGCTTAGGACGGGAGGGGGGGCGACAAGAGACCCAGTACTTC.

This clonotype occurred a few times. V gene TRBV5-1 combines with J gene TRBJ1-6; weak D call: TRBD1 (5 bases). V gave up 5 bases and J gave up 14 bases, with 14 bases separating them. Per germline, CDR1 SGHRS and CDR2 YFSETQ. The CDR3 runs to 12 residues. In DNA form, the CDR3 reads TGCGCCAGCAGGGATTCAGGGAAATCCCTCCACTTT. Protein product: CASRDSGKSLHF.

This clonotype came up many times. The V and J genes are TRBV7-3 and TRBJ1-1, with D perhaps matching TRBD1 (5 bases). Deletions cut 5 bases from V and 3 bases from J, with 16 bases between. CDR3 size: 15 residues. From germline, CDR1 is SGHTA and CDR2 FQGTGA. Here the CDR3 DNA reads TGTGCCAGCAGCCTCCGAAGGGGCTGGGACACTGAAGCTTTCTTT. It is translated as CASSLRRGWDTEAFF.

The chain employs TRBV5-6 and TRBJ1-2; D is ambiguous. Germline V gene data show CDR1 as SGHDT and CDR2 as YYEEEE. V lost 5 bases, J lost 1 base, and 18 bases lay in between. The CDR3 has 16 residues. CDR3 protein: CASRLPPGENNYGYTF. The CDR3 DNA reads TGTGCCAGCAGATTGCCTCCGGGAGAAAATAACTATGGCTACACCTTC.

This clonotype was seen ten or more times. This chain uses TRBV2 with TRBJ2-7, with a possible D match to TRBD1 (5 bases). CDR1 SNHLY and CDR2 FYNNEI come from the germline V gene. Trimming cost V 5 bases and J 2 bases, with 13 bases left between them. The CDR3 is made up of 14 amino acids. CDR3 loop: CASSFHPQAYEQYF. The CDR3 nucleotides read TGTGCCAGCAGTTTCCATCCACAGGCCTACGAGCAGTACTTC.

The J gene is TRBJ2-7, the V gene TRBV9, with TRBD2 matching over 12 bases. CDR3 length: 17 amino acids. Germline CDR1 is SGDLS and CDR2 is YYNGEE. The V gene end was trimmed by 1 base and the J gene end by 1 base; junction bases not matched to a gene: 6. CDR3 sequence: CASSVSRTSGMSYEQYF. CDR3 DNA sequence: TGTGCCAGCAGCGTAAGTCGGACTAGCGGGATGTCCTACGAGCAGTACTTC.

The chain uses TRBV24-1 and TRBJ2-3; 10 bases are a match to TRBD2. Germline trimming cut 3 bases from V and 5 bases from J; bases unmatched to any gene: 10. Germline lookup yields CDR1 KGHDR and CDR2 SFDVKD. There are 17 residues in the CDR3. The CDR3 region is CATSDRNPGLALDTQYF. CDR3 coding DNA: TGTGCCACCAGTGATCGAAACCCGGGACTAGCGTTAGATACGCAGTATTTT.

The gene calls are TRBV24-1 and TRBJ2-7; TRBD2 agrees at 10 bases. Germline CDR1 is KGHDR and CDR2 is SFDVKD. V dropped 2 bases and J dropped 5; count of bases not matched to a gene: 8. The CDR3 is made up of 16 amino acids. CDR3 in amino acids: CATSDWTSGGVDEQYF. The CDR3 coding sequence is TGTGCCACCAGTGATTGGACTAGCGGAGGGGTGGACGAGCAGTACTTC.

Concerning this clonotype itself: A much larger clone lies a single base off, so this may be a read error. The V gene is TRBV19, the J gene TRBJ2-1, with 7 bases identical to TRBD1. Germline V CDR1 and CDR2: LNHDA, SQIVND (reference sequence). The CDR3 contains 13 residues. The CDR3: CASSTGQQREQLF. For the CDR3, the DNA is TGTGCCAGTAGTACGGGACAGCAGAGGGAGCAGTTATTC.

This clonotype was counted between two and nine times. The chain couples TRBV3-1 to TRBJ1-5, with 8 bases lining up with TRBD1. The V gene's germline CDR1 is LGHDT and CDR2 YNNKEL (reference sequence). After removal of 4 bases from V and 6 bases from J, the junction contained 8 bases not matched to a gene. The CDR3 totals 15 residues. The CDR3 region has the DNA TGTGCCAGCAGCCCCGGACAGGGAGGCAGTCAGCCCCAGCATTTT. Amino acid sequence: CASSPGQGGSQPQHF.

This chain joins TRBV3-1 and TRBJ1-1; 9 nucleotides match TRBD1. The J segment lost 1 base and the V segment lost 4 bases, leaving 7 bases of the junction unmatched. Per germline, CDR1 LGHDT and CDR2 YNNKEL (reference sequence). This CDR3 region has 16 residues. The CDR3 here is CASSRRVGQGNTEAFF. CDR3 nucleotides: TGTGCCAGCAGCCGGAGGGTGGGACAGGGGAACACTGAAGCTTTCTTT.

The V call is TRBV19, the J call TRBJ1-2, with TRBD1 as a possible D gene (6 bases). Germline loops: CDR1 LNHDA, CDR2 SQIVND (reference sequence). This CDR3 has 13 amino acids. V dropped 3 bases and J dropped 6 bases, with 11 bases sitting between them. The CDR3, as DNA: TGTGCCAGTAGTATTTGGGGGCAGGATGGCTACACCTTC. Its protein is CASSIWGQDGYTF.

The V call is TRBV29-1, the J call TRBJ2-7; TRBD2 matches at 7 bases. V shed 7 bases and J 4 bases; nucleotides not matched to a gene: 10. The CDR3 length is 13 residues. CDR1 is SQVTM and CDR2 is ANQGSEA in the germline V gene. The CDR3 DNA sequence: TGCAGCGCCGTCGGCGGGAGCGTTTACGAGCAGTACTTC. Translated: CSAVGGSVYEQYF.

This clonotype was counted a few times. The rearrangement links TRBV2 to TRBJ1-1; D unresolved. This CDR3 spans 16 amino acids. CDR1 is SNHLY, CDR2 FYNNEI, per germline. Deletions cut 1 base from V and 0 bases from J, with 12 bases between. CDR3 region: CASSEGVGVLNTEAFF. CDR3 sequence (DNA): TGTGCCAGCAGTGAAGGGGTGGGTGTCCTGAACACTGAAGCTTTCTTT.

For this clonotype: A much larger clone differs by one base, so this may be a read error. This rearrangement joins TRBV20-1 to TRBJ1-4; the match to TRBD1 covers 7 bases. CDR1 and CDR2 from the germline V gene are DFQATT and SNEGSKA (reference sequence). There are 16 residues in the CDR3. The V gene end was trimmed by 0 bases and the J gene end by 3 bases; junction bases not matched to a gene: 7. The CDR3 loop is CSAREESRGSNEKLFF. The CDR3 DNA follows: TGCAGTGCTAGAGAGGAGAGCAGGGGGTCTAATGAAAAACTGTTTTTT.

This clonotype was counted a few times. This sequence may be a read error, since a much larger clone differs from it by one base. The rearrangement uses TRBV7-2 and TRBJ1-2, with 9 bases lining up with TRBD1. Germline-derived CDR1 and CDR2 are SGHTA and FQGNSA. The CDR3 length is 13 residues. The CDR3 nucleotides are TGCGCCAGCAGCCCGACAGGGGGCTATGGCTACACCTTC. Translation gives CASSPTGGYGYTF.

This clonotype was observed at least ten times. The gene calls are TRBV10-1 and TRBJ1-6; 11 bases fit TRBD1. Trimming removed 5 bases from V and 9 bases from J; junction bases left unmatched: 3. The CDR3 contains 14 residues. Per germline, CDR1 WNHNN and CDR2 SYGVQD (reference sequence). The CDR3 nucleotides are TGCGCCAGCAGTCCCGGGACAGGGGGTTCACCCCTCCACTTT. It encodes CASSPGTGGSPLHF.

This sequence joins TRBV2 and TRBJ1-2, with D maybe TRBD1 (5 bases). In germline, CDR1 is SNHLY, CDR2 FYNNEI. This CDR3 comprises 13 residues. Trimming left V 6 bases short and J 2 bases short, with 10 bases between. The CDR3 protein is CASRGRGNYGYTF. CDR3 DNA: TGTGCCAGCAGGGGGAGGGGAAACTATGGCTACACCTTC. Based on the CDR3 plus reference TRBV2 and TRBJ1-2, the full variable domain is EPEVTQTPSHQVTQMGQEVILRCVPISNHLYFYWYRQILGQKVEFLVSFYNNEISEKSEIFDDQFSVERPDGSNFTLKIRSTKLEDSAMYFCASRGRGNYGYTFGSGTRLTVV.

The chain carries TRBV19 and TRBJ2-2, with 7 bases aligning to TRBD1. V shed 6 bases and J 7 bases; nucleotides not matched to a gene: 11. The germline V gene has CDR1 LNHDA and CDR2 SQIVND (reference sequence). The CDR3 is made up of 15 amino acids. CDR3 bases: TGTGCCAGTAGGAAGACAGGGACCACCAACGGGGAGCTGTTTTTT. It encodes CASRKTGTTNGELFF. The full variable domain, with the rest looked up from reference TRBV19 and TRBJ2-2, is DGGITQSPKYLFRKEGQNVTLSCEQNLNHDAMYWYRQDPGQGLRLIYYSQIVNDFQKGDIAEGYSVSREKKESFPLTVTSAQKNPTAFYLCASRKTGTTNGELFFGEGSRLTVL.

V is TRBV30 and J is TRBJ1-1; no reliable D call. Germline V gene data show CDR1 as GTSNPN and CDR2 as SVGIG (reference sequence). This CDR3 has 12 amino acids. V was cut by 3 bases and J by 4 bases, with 9 bases left in between. This CDR3 is CAWSRRLTEAFF. Here the CDR3 DNA reads TGTGCCTGGAGCCGCAGGCTCACTGAAGCTTTCTTT.

In this sample, this clonotype turned up many times. The genes are TRBV20-1 and TRBJ2-1; D not resolved. CDR3 length: 12 amino acids. The V end lost 3 bases, the J end lost 6 bases, and 9 bases lay between the germline ends. CDR1 DFQATT and CDR2 SNEGSKA come from the germline V gene (reference sequence). The CDR3: CSARNFLNEQFF. DNA of the CDR3: TGCAGTGCTAGGAATTTTCTCAATGAGCAGTTCTTC.

On this clonotype itself: Its ends do not fully match the called genes, so a read error is possible. The genes are TRBV20-1 and TRBJ1-6, with 7 bases fitting TRBD1. CDR3 length: 16 residues. Germline loops: CDR1 DFQATT, CDR2 SNEGSKA (reference sequence). The DNA of the CDR3 is TGCAGTGCTAGAGGGGGACAGAGCTCCCATAATCCACCCCTCCACTTT. Translating it yields CSARGGQSSHNPPLHF.

The chain joins TRBV20-1 to TRBJ1-5; the D gene is possibly TRBD1 (6 bases). V gave up 2 bases and J gave up 2 bases, with 13 bases separating them. Germline values: CDR1 DFQATT, CDR2 SNEGSKA (reference sequence). This CDR3 region has 15 residues. The CDR3 bases are TGCAGTGCTAGACGGGGGGCGACGGGCAATCAGCCCCAGCATTTT. Its translation is CSARRGATGNQPQHF.

This clonotype was recorded at least ten times. The J gene is TRBJ2-5, the V gene TRBV19, with D perhaps matching TRBD1 (6 bases). Germline V gives CDR1 LNHDA, CDR2 SQIVND (reference sequence). Trimming removed 5 bases at V and 4 bases at J, with 20 bases between. The CDR3 covers 16 residues. As DNA, the CDR3 is TGTGCCAGTAGTTCCAAGGGACAACTGATCCTAGAGACCCAGTACTTC. Encoded protein: CASSSKGQLILETQYF. The full variable domain, with the rest looked up from reference TRBV19 and TRBJ2-5, is DGGITQSPKYLFRKEGQNVTLSCEQNLNHDAMYWYRQDPGQGLRLIYYSQIVNDFQKGDIAEGYSVSREKKESFPLTVTSAQKNPTAFYLCASSSKGQLILETQYFGPGTRLLVL.

About this clonotype itself: A single base separates this from a much larger clone, so it may be a read error. V usage is TRBV7-2 and J usage is TRBJ1-5; D remains ambiguous. The CDR3 sequence is 13 residues long. The germline V gene encodes CDR1 SGHTA and CDR2 FQGNSA. The CDR3 is CAGSLESSQPQHF. Here the CDR3 DNA reads TGTGCCGGCAGCTTAGAGTCGAGCCAGCCCCAGCATTTT.